This T cell receptor (beta chain) emerged from a study of brain T cells in children with intractable seizures. Study-wide results and caveats: Viral specificity was inferred only from CDR3 similarity; HCMV serostatus was unknown. Pre- and post-surgery blood differed in depth, so pre-surgery absences may be undersampling.

Comments on this clone: Its specificity is not known.

Profiling relied on immunoSEQ multiplex PCR, and the TCRdb table lists in-frame clones only, not all of them. This sample has 340,000 or so clones, with roughly 93% found just once. Documented time point: blood from clinic visit 5 months post-surgery; TSC patient then seizure free. Only cases whose brain tissue showed the highest T cell transcript signatures were sequenced. At least one anti-epileptic drug was given before surgery. This CDR3 is 14 amino acids long. V gave up 2 bases and J gave up 4 bases, with 12 bases separating them. Looked up from germline, CDR1 is SEHNR and CDR2 is FQNEAQ (reference sequence).

Sequenced here: peripheral blood, sampled approximately 5 months after surgery. The source of this sequence is a boy under two years old with tuberous sclerosis and intractable seizures. The chain links TRBV7-9 to TRBJ2-7; maybe TRBD2 (5 bases). CDR3 coding DNA: TGTGCCAGCAGCTTAACGGGGAACGCTTACGAGCAGTACTTC. Translating it yields CASSLTGNAYEQYF.